A selection of T cell receptor beta chains follows, all from one sample in a study of T cell repertoires in cytomegalovirus infection. One entry per CDR3 protein, called by TCRdb with MiXCR from the reads. This table has about 600,000 distinct CDR3 sequences, around 24% appearing once. The sample was CD8+ T cells from PBMCs. The receptors derive from a human donor in good health (CMV status not recorded). Some clones in this sample may be carry-over from other donors' samples. Each CDR3 is given with its conserved first and last residue. D genes are given only for firm matches. Clone size, where shown, is once, few, many, or a class for clones that have expanded.

V gene,D gene,clone size,J gene,CDR3 DNA,CDR3 protein
TRBV2,-,many,TRBJ2-1,TGTGCCAGCATGGGGGGAGAGCAGTTCTTC,CASMGGEQFF
TRBV14,TRBD1,few,TRBJ2-3,TGTGCCAGCAGCCAAGCAGACAGGGGCTACACAGATACGCAGTATTTT,CASSQADRGYTDTQYF
TRBV7-9,TRBD1,-,TRBJ1-5,TGTGCCAGCAGCGAGGGGACAGGGAGGCGCAATCAGCCCCAGCATTTT,CASSEGTGRRNQPQHF
TRBV10-3,-,few,TRBJ2-3,TGTGCCATCAAGCGAGCGAACTTAACCGATACGCAGTATTTT,CAIKRANLTDTQYF
TRBV20-1,-,few,TRBJ2-7,TGCAGTACCTTGGACGGCTACGAGCAGTACTTC,CSTLDGYEQYF
TRBV2,TRBD1,few,TRBJ1-6,TGTGCCAGCAGCGAAGGGACAGCGAATTCACCCCTCCACTTT,CASSEGTANSPLHF
TRBV27,TRBD1,-,TRBJ2-1,TGTGCCAGCAGTCACACAGGGGTAAATGAGCAGTTCTTC,CASSHTGVNEQFF
TRBV5-1,TRBD1,-,TRBJ1-4,TGCGCCAGCAGCTTGGCCGGACAGGGGGCGGATGAAAAACTGTTTTTT,CASSLAGQGADEKLFF
TRBV12-3/TRBV12-4,-,-,TRBJ1-2,TGTGCCAGCACCCAGACCCGAACGGGCTACACCTTC,CASTQTRTGYTF
TRBV7-6,-,many,TRBJ1-1,TGTGCCAGCAGCTTAGATCCAGGACAGAACACTGAAGCTTTCTTT,CASSLDPGQNTEAFF
TRBV5-4,TRBD2,-,TRBJ2-2,TGTGCCAGCAGCCCCCAATATTCACTAGCGGGGCCCAACACCGGGGAGCTGTTTTTT,CASSPQYSLAGPNTGELFF
TRBV4-1,-,-,TRBJ1-4,TGCGCCAGCAGCCAAGATATAACCCAGGAAAAACTGTTTTTT,CASSQDITQEKLFF
TRBV6-6,TRBD1,few,TRBJ1-5,TGTGCCAGCAAGGTCAGACAGGGGGCCCACAATCAGCCCCAGCATTTT,CASKVRQGAHNQPQHF
TRBV6-2/TRBV6-3,-,many,TRBJ2-1,TGTGCCAGCAGCCCGGACTTGTACAATGAGCAGTTCTTC,CASSPDLYNEQFF
TRBV7-3,TRBD2,few,TRBJ2-3,TGTGCCAGCAGCCCCCGGGGTAGCGGGAGCACAGATACGCAGTATTTT,CASSPRGSGSTDTQYF
TRBV9,-,-,TRBJ2-5,TGTGCCAGCAGCGTATATCGGGGATCCGGTGAGACCCAGTACTTC,CASSVYRGSGETQYF
TRBV7-6,TRBD2,many,TRBJ2-7,TGTGCCAGCAGCCCTTCCGGACTAGCGGGTGACCGCTCCTACGAGCAGTACTTC,CASSPSGLAGDRSYEQYF
TRBV12-3/TRBV12-4,-,-,TRBJ2-5,TGTGCCAGCAGATCGCGTGACGGGGGGCTAGAGACCCAGTACTTC,CASRSRDGGLETQYF
TRBV20-1,-,few,TRBJ1-2,TGCAGTGCTAGAGCGGGCAGCGCTGGCTACACCTTC,CSARAGSAGYTF
TRBV7-2,-,many,TRBJ1-1,TGTGCCAGCAGCTCTCCTTCGAGGGTCGCTGAAGCTTTCTTT,CASSSPSRVAEAFF
TRBV28,TRBD1,many,TRBJ2-2,TGTGCCAGCAGCGACCGACAGGGGATGAGGCGCGACGGGGAGCTGTTTTTT,CASSDRQGMRRDGELFF
TRBV7-2,-,-,TRBJ1-1,TGTGCCAGCAGCCATGGGACTCCCTACACTGAAGCTTTCTTT,CASSHGTPYTEAFF
TRBV7-6,-,-,TRBJ2-2,TGTGCCAGCAGCTTAATTTTTCCGGAGTTAGGCCGCTTCGGGAACACCGGGGAGCTGTTTTTT,CASSLIFPELGRFGNTGELFF
TRBV25-1,TRBD2,-,TRBJ2-1,TGTGCCAGCAGTGGGGGGACTAGCGGGGGGCGCCGGTCCTACAATGAGCAGTTCTTC,CASSGGTSGGRRSYNEQFF
TRBV20-1,TRBD1,few,TRBJ1-1,TGCAGTGCATACGAAACAGGGGCCCTGAACACTGAAGCTTTCTTT,CSAYETGALNTEAFF
TRBV11-3,-,few,TRBJ2-5,TGTGCCAGCAGCGCCAGGGAGGTGGAGACCCAGTACTTC,CASSAREVETQYF
TRBV29-1,-,-,TRBJ2-3,TGCAGCGTTGAGCGTGATCGGCGGCGCACAGATACGCAGTATTTT,CSVERDRRRTDTQYF
TRBV5-1,TRBD2,-,TRBJ2-2,TGCGCCAGCAGCTGGCCGACTAGCGGGATGAACACCGGGGAGCTGTTTTTT,CASSWPTSGMNTGELFF
TRBV5-1,-,-,TRBJ2-1,TGCGCCAGCAGCTCCACTCAGGTTGTTCAGGAGCAGTTCTTC,CASSSTQVVQEQFF